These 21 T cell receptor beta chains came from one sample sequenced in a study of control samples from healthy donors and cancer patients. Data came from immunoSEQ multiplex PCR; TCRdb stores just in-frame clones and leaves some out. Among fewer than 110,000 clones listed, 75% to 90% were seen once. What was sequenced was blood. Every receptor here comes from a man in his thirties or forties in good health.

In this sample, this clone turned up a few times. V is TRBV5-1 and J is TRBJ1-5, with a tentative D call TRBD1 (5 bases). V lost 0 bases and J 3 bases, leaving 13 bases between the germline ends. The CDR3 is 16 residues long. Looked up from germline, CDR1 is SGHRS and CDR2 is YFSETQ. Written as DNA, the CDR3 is TGCGCCAGCAGCTTGGGCGGCAGGGAGTCCAATCAGCCCCAGCATTTT. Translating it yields CASSLGGRESNQPQHF.

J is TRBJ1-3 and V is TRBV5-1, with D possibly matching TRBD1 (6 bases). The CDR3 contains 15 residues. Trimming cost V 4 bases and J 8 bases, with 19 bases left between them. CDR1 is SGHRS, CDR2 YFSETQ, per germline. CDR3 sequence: CASSRGTLEVDTIYF. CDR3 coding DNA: TGCGCCAGCAGCCGGGGGACACTAGAGGTAGACACCATATATTTT.

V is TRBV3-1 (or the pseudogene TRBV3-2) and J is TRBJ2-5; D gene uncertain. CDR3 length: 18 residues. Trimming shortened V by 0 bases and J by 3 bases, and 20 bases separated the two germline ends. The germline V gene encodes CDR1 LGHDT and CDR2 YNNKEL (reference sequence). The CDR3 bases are TGTGCCAGCAGCCAAGAAGGCGTCAAAAACAGCATTAAAGAGACCCAGTACTTC. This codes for CASSQEGVKNSIKETQYF.

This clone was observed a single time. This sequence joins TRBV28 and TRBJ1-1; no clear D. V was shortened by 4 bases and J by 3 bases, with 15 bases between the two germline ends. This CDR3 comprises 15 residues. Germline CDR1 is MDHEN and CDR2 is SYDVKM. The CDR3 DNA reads TGTGCCAGCAGTTCGACGTTTCGAGGGTACACTGAAGCTTTCTTT. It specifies CASSSTFRGYTEAFF.

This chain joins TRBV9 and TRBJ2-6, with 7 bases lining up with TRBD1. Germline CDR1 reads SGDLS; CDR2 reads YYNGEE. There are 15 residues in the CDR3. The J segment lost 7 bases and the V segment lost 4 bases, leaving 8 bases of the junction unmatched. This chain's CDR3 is CASSPFDRVANVLTF. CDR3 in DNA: TGTGCCAGCAGCCCCTTTGACAGGGTCGCCAACGTCCTGACTTTC.

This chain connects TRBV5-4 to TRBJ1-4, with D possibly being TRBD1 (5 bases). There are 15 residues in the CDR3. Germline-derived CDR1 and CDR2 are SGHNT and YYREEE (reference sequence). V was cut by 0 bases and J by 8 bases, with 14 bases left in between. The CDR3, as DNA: TGTGCCAGCAGCTTGGGCAGGGAGGTTGGGGAAAAACTGTTTTTT. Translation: CASSLGREVGEKLFF.

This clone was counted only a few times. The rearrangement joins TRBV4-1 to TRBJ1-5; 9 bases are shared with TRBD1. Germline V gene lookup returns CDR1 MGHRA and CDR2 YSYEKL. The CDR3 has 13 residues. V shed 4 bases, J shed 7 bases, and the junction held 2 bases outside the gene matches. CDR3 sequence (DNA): TGCGCCAGCAGCCTACAGGGGGCCCAGCCCCAGCATTTT. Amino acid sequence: CASSLQGAQPQHF.

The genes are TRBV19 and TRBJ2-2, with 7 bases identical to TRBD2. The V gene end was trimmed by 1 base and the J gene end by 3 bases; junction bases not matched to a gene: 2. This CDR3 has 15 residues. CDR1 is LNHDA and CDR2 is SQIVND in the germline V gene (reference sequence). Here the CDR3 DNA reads TGTGCCAGTAGTATAGGGGGAGGGGACACCGGGGAGCTGTTTTTT. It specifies CASSIGGGDTGELFF. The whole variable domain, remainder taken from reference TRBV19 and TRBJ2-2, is DGGITQSPKYLFRKEGQNVTLSCEQNLNHDAMYWYRQDPGQGLRLIYYSQIVNDFQKGDIAEGYSVSREKKESFPLTVTSAQKNPTAFYLCASSIGGGDTGELFFGEGSRLTVL.

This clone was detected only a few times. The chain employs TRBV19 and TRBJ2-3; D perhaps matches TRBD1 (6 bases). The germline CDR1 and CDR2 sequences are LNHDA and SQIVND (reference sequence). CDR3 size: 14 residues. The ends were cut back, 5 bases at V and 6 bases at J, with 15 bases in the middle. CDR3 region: CASSPTGRRDTQYF. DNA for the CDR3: TGTGCCAGTAGTCCCACAGGGCGTCGGGATACGCAGTATTTT.

CDR3 bases: TGCAGTGCTAGTTTGCTAGCGGCTATTCAAGAGACCCAGTACTTC. Protein sequence: CSASLLAAIQETQYF. This sequence joins TRBV20-1 and TRBJ2-5, with 7 bases aligning to TRBD2. V shed 3 bases and J 2 bases; nucleotides not matched to a gene: 9. The CDR3 consists of 15 residues. CDR1 DFQATT and CDR2 SNEGSKA come from the germline V gene (reference sequence).

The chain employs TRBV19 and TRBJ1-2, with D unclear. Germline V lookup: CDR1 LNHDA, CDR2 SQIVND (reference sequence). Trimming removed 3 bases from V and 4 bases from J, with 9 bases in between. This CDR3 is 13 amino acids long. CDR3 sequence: CASSMAGSYGYTF. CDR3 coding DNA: TGTGCCAGTAGTATGGCAGGCAGCTATGGCTACACCTTC.

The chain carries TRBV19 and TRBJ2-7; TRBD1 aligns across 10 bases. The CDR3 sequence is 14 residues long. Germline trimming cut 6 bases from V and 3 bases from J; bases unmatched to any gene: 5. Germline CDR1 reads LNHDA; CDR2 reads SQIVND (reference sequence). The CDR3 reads CASSPGTGVYEQYF. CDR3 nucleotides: TGTGCCAGTAGCCCCGGGACAGGGGTCTACGAGCAGTACTTC.

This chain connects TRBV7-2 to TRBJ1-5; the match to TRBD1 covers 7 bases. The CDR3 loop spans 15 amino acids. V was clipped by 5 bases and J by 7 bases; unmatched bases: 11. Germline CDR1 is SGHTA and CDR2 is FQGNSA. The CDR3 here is CASSKGTVGLQPQHF. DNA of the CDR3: TGTGCCAGCAGCAAGGGGACAGTCGGGTTACAGCCCCAGCATTTT.

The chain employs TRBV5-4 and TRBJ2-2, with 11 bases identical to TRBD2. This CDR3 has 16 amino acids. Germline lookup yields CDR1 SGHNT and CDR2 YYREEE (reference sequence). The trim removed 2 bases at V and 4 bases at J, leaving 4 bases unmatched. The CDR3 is CASSFGTSGLTGELFF. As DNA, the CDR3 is TGTGCCAGCAGCTTTGGGACTAGCGGCCTCACCGGGGAGCTGTTTTTT.

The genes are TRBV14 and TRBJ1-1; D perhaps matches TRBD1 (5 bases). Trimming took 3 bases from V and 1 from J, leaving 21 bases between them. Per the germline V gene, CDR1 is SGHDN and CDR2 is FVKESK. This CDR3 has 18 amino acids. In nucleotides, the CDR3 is TGTGCCAGCAGCCAGAAACAGGTACTGAAGTTCGGGAACACTGAAGCTTTCTTT. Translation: CASSQKQVLKFGNTEAFF.

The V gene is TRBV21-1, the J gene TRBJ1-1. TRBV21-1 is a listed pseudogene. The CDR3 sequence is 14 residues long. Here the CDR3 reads CASSKARRAQEAFF. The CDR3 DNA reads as TGTGCCAGCAGCAAAGCGCGAAGGGCCCAAGAAGCTTTCTTT.

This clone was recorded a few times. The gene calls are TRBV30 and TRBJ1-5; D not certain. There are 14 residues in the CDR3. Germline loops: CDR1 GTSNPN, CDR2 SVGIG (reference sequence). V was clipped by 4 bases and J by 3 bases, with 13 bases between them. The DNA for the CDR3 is TGTGCCTGGACAAAAGGAACAGACAATCAGCCCCAGCATTTT. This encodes CAWTKGTDNQPQHF.

The CDR3, as DNA: TGTGCCAGCAGCCAGGCCCCCGTGACAGGCGCCTACGAGCAGTACTTC. Its protein is CASSQAPVTGAYEQYF. V and J are TRBV3-1 (or the pseudogene TRBV3-2) and TRBJ2-7, with D possibly matching TRBD1 (6 bases). The CDR3 loop spans 16 amino acids. V lost 3 bases to trimming and J lost 2 bases, with 17 bases between them. The germline CDR1 and CDR2 sequences are LGHDT and YNNKEL (reference sequence).

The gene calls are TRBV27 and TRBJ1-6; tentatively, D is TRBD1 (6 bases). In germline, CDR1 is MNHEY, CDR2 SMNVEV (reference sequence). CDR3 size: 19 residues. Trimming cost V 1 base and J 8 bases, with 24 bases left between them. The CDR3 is CASSLYGPTPGEGDSPLHF. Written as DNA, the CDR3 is TGTGCCAGCAGTTTATATGGCCCGACTCCAGGGGAGGGGGATTCACCCCTCCACTTT.

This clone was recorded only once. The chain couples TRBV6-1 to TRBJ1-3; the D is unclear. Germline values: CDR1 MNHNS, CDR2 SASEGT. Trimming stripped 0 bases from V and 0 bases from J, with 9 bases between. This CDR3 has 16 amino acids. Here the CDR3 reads CASSEAGWTSGNTIYF. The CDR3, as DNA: TGTGCCAGCAGTGAAGCCGGGTGGACCTCTGGAAACACCATATATTTT.

For the CDR3, the DNA is TGTGCCAGCAGTGAGGGGGGGCGTCGGTTTTCTGAGCAGTTCTTC. It translates to CASSEGGRRFSEQFF. This chain joins TRBV25-1 and TRBJ2-1; tentatively, D is TRBD2 (7 bases). The CDR3 totals 15 residues. V lost 3 bases to trimming and J lost 9 bases, with 18 bases between them. CDR1 and CDR2 (germline): MGHDK, SYGVNS.